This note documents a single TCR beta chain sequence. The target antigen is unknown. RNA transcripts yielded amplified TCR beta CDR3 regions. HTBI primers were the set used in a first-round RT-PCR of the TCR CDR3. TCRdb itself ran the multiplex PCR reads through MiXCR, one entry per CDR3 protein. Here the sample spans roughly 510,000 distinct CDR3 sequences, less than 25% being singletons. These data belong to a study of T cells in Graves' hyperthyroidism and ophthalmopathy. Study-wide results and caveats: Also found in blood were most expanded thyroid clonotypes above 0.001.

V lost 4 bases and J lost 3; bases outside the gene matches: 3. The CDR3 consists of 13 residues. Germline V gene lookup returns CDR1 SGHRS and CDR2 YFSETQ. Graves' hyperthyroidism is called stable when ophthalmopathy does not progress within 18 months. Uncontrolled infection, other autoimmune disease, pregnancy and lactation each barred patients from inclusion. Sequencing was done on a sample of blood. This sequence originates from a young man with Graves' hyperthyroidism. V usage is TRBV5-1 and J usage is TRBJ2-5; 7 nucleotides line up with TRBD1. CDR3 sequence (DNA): TGCGCCAGCAGCCAGGGACAGAAAGAGACCCAGTACTTC. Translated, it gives CASSQGQKETQYF.